One sample yielded the 8 T cell receptor beta chains listed below, sequenced in a study of blood T cell repertoires in COVID-19. TCRdb's table, derived via immunoSEQ multiplex PCR, lists solely in-frame clones and lacks some. Among about 14,000 clones listed, around nine tenths were seen once. The sample consisted of peripheral blood. The receptor source for this set is a human donor in a cohort sampled during active COVID-19.

This clone was observed a single time. The rearrangement links TRBV7-9 to TRBJ2-1, with 12 bases lining up with TRBD1. The germline V gene has CDR1 SEHNR and CDR2 FQNEAQ (reference sequence). There are 15 residues in the CDR3. With V trimmed by 4 bases and J by 4 bases, 2 bases remained unmatched. CDR3 loop: CASSWGQGAYNEQFF. The CDR3 DNA sequence: TGTGCCAGCAGCTGGGGACAGGGGGCATACAATGAGCAGTTCTTC.

The chain uses TRBV6-1 and TRBJ2-1, with TRBD2 matching over 9 bases. V trimming: 4 bases; J trimming: 0 bases; junction bases outside the gene matches: 4. Germline loops: CDR1 MNHNS, CDR2 SASEGT. CDR3 length equals 16 residues. CDR3 sequence (DNA): TGTGCCAGCAGTGTAGTTAGCGGGAGCTCCTACAATGAGCAGTTCTTC. Translated: CASSVVSGSSYNEQFF.

The chain joins TRBV19 to TRBJ2-3; 7 nucleotides line up with TRBD1. The V segment lost 7 bases and the J segment 4 bases; nucleotides outside the gene matches: 5. Germline CDR1 LNHDA, CDR2 SQIVND (reference sequence). The CDR3 sequence is 13 residues long. The CDR3 DNA follows: TGTGCCAGTACATTCCAGGGGGCAGATACGCAGTATTTT. As protein: CASTFQGADTQYF. Combining the CDR3 with reference TRBV19 and TRBJ2-3 gives the whole variable domain DGGITQSPKYLFRKEGQNVTLSCEQNLNHDAMYWYRQDPGQGLRLIYYSQIVNDFQKGDIAEGYSVSREKKESFPLTVTSAQKNPTAFYLCASTFQGADTQYFGPGTRLTVL.

The chain links TRBV6-5 to TRBJ1-6; possibly TRBD1 for D (5 bases). Germline CDR1 and CDR2: MNHEY and SVGAGI. The germline V and J ends were trimmed by 5 bases and 4 bases, with 12 bases remaining between them. The CDR3 length is 15 residues. The CDR3 spells CASSIPGLYNSPLHF. The CDR3 bases are TGTGCCAGCAGTATCCCGGGACTTTATAATTCACCCCTCCACTTT.

This clone has just a few counts. The rearrangement links TRBV20-1 to TRBJ2-7, with D unclear. Between the trimmed V and J ends, which lost 6 bases and 0 bases, there was a span of 6 bases. Germline assignment: CDR1 DFQATT and CDR2 SNEGSKA (reference sequence). The CDR3 extends over 11 amino acids. The CDR3 DNA reads TGCAGTGCGGCCAGCTCCTACGAGCAGTACTTC. It codes for CSAASSYEQYF.

The rearrangement links TRBV7-9 to TRBJ2-3, with TRBD2 identical over 9 bases. This CDR3 comprises 17 residues. Germline CDR1 SEHNR, CDR2 FQNEAQ (reference sequence). V shed 5 bases, J shed 4 bases, and the junction held 13 bases outside the gene matches. CDR3 bases: TGTGCCAGCAGCGCCCGGAGGGGGCGGGAGGGCGCAGATACGCAGTATTTT. Translating it yields CASSARRGREGADTQYF. The full variable domain, in which reference TRBV7-9 and TRBJ2-3 provide the parts outside the CDR3, is DTGVSQNPRHKITKRGQNVTFRCDPISEHNRLYWYRQTLGQGPEFLTYFQNEAQLEKSRLLSDRFSAERPKGSFSTLEIQRTEQGDSAMYLCASSARRGREGADTQYFGPGTRLTVL.

This clone was detected once. A much larger clone is a single base away; this may be a read error. Other DNA sequences within the sample encode an identical CDR3. This sequence joins TRBV5-6 and TRBJ1-1; D gene ambiguous. With 2 bases removed from V and 5 bases from J, the gap between germline ends came to 16 bases. The germline V gene encodes CDR1 SGHDT and CDR2 YYEEEE. There are 15 residues in the CDR3. The chain's CDR3 is CASSLRRPRRTEAFF. CDR3 sequence (DNA): TGTGCCAGCAGCTTACGCCGGCCTAGAAGAACTGAAGCTTTCTTT.

This chain uses TRBV15 with TRBJ2-7; TRBD1 is a possible D gene (5 bases). Trimming pared 0 bases from V and 5 bases from J, leaving 23 bases between. The CDR3 covers 18 residues. Germline V gene lookup returns CDR1 LNHNV and CDR2 YYDKDF (reference sequence). The CDR3 nucleotides read TGTGCCACCAGCAGAGAGGCAGGACAATCCCTCAATGGTCACGAGCAGTACTTC. This codes for CATSREAGQSLNGHEQYF.